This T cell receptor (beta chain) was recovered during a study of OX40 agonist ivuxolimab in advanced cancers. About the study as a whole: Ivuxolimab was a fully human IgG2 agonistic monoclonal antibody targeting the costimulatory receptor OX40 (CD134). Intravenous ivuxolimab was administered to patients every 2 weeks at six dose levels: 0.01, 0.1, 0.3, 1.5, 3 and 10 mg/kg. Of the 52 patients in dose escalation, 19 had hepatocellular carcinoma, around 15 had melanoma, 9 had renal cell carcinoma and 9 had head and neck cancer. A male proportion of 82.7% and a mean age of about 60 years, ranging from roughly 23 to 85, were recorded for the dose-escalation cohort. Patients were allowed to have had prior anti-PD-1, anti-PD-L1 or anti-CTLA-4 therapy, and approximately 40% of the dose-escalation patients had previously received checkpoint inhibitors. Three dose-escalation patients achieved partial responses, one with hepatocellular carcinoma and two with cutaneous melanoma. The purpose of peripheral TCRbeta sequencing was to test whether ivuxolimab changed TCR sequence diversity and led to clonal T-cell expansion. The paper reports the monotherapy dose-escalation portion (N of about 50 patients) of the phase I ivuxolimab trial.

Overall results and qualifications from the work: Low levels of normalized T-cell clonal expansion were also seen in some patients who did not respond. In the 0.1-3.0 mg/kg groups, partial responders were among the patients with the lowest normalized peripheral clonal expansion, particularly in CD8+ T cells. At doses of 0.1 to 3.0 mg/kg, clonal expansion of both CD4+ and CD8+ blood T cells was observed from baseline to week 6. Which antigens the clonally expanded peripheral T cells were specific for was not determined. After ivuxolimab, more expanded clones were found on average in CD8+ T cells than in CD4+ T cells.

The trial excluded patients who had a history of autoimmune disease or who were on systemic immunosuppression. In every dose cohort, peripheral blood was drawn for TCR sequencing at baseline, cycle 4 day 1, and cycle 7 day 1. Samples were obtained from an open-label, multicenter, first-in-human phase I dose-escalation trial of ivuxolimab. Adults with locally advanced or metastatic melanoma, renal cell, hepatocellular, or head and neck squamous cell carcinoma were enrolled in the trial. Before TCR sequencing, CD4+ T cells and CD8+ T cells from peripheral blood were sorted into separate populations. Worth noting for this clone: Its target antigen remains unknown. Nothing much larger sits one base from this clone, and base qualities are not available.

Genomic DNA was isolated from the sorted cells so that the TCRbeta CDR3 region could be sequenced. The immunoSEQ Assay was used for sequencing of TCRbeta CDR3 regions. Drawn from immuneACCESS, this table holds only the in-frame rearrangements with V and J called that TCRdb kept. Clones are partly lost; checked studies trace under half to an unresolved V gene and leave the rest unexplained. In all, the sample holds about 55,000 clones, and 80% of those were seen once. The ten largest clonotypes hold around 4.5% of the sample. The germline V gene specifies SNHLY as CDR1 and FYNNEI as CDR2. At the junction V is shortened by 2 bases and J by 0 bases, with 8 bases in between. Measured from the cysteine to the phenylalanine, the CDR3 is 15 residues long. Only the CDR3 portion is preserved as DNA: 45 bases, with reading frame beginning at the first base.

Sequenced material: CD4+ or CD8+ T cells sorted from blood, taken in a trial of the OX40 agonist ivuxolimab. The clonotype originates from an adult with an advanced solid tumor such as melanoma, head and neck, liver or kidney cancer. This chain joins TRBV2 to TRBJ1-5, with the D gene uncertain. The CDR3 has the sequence CASSEKGFSNQPQHF. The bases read TGTGCCAGCAGTGAAAAGGGATTTAGCAATCAGCCCCAGCATTTT. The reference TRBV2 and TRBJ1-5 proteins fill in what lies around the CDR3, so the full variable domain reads EPEVTQTPSHQVTQMGQEVILRCVPISNHLYFYWYRQILGQKVEFLVSFYNNEISEKSEIFDDQFSVERPDGSNFTLKIRSTKLEDSAMYFCASSEKGFSNQPQHFGDGTRLSIL.